The present T cell receptor beta chain was sequenced within a study of shared clonotypes between healthy human individuals. General study results and limits: Limitation of the genetic and exposure-history diversity represented came from the few donors.

This CDR3 has 14 residues. Germline V gene data show CDR1 as SGHRS and CDR2 as YFSETQ. The ends lost 2 bases at V and 6 bases at J; junction bases unmatched: 6. CD8 cells classed as naive were CD45RO-negative and positively selected for CCR7, excluding terminally differentiated effector memory CD45RA+ cells. Sorted-subset replicate PCRs used about 200 ng of genomic DNA. This amount corresponded to approximately 30,000 T cell genomes. Repertoires were generated with immunoSEQ multiplex PCR, while TCRdb's copy carries only in-frame clones and drops some. The table lists around 2,000,000 clones, roughly 95% of them singletons, with 1.2% in the top ten. With regard to this clone: What it recognizes is unknown.

Material for sequencing was naive CD8+ T cells sorted from blood. This TCR derives from a man in his late teens or twenties in good health. The rearrangement joins TRBV5-1 to TRBJ1-2; the match to TRBD1 covers 8 bases. Here the CDR3 reads CASSFVGQGDGYTF. CDR3 sequence (DNA): TGCGCCAGCAGCTTTGTAGGACAGGGAGATGGCTACACCTTC.